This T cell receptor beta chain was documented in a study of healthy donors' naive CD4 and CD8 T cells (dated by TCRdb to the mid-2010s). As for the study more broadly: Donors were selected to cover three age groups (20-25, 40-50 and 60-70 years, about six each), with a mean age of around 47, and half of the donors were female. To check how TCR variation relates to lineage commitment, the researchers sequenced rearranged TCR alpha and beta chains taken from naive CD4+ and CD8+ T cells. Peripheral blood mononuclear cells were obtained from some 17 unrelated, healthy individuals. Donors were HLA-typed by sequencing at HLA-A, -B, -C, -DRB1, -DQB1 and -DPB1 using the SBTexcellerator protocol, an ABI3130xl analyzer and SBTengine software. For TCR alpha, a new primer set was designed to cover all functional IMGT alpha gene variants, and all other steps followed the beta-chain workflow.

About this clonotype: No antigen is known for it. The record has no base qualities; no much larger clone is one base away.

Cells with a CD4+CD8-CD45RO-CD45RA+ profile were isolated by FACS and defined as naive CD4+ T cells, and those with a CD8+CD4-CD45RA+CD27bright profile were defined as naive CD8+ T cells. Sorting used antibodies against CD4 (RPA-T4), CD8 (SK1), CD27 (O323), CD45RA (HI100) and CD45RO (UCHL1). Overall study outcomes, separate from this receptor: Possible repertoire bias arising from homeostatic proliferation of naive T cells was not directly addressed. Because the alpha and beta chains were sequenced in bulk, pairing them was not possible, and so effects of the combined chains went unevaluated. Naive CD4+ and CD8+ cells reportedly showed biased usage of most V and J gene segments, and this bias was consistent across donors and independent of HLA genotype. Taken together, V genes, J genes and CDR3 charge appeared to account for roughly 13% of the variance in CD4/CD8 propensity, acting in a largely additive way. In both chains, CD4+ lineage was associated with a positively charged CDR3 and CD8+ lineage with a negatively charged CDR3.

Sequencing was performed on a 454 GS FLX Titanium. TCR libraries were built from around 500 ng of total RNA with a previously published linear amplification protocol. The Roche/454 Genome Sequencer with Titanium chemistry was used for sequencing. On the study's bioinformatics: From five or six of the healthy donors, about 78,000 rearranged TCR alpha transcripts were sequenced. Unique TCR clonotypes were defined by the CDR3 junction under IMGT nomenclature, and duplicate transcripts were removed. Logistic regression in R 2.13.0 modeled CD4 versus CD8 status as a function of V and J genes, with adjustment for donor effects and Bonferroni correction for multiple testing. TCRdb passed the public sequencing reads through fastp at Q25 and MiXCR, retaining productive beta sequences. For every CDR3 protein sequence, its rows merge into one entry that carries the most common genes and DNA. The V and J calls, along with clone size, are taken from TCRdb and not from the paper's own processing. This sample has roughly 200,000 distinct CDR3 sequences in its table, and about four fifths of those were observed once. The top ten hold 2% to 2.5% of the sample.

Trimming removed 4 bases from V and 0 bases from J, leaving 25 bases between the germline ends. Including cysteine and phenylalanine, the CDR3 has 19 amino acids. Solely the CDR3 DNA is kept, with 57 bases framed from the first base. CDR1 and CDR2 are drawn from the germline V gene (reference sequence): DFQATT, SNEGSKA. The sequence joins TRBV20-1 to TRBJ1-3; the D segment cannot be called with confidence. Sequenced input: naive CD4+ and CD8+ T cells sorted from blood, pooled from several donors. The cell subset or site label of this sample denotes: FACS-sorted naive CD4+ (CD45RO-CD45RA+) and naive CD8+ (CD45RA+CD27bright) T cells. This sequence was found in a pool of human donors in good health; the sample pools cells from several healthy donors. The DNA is TGCAGTGCTAACCGTTCCGGGAAGATTACCCTTCGCTCTGGAAACACCATATATTTT. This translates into CSANRSGKITLRSGNTIYF.